Only a few counts were recorded for the clone carrying this T cell receptor (beta chain). This specimen comes from a study of spatial heterogeneity in lung cancer. TCRdb recomputed calls from the 5' RACE reads with MiXCR, one row per CDR3 protein. The sample carries approximately 44,000 distinct CDR3 sequences, approximately 15% recorded once. The CDR3 has 15 residues. Trimming stripped 5 bases from V and 2 bases from J, with 15 bases between. The germline V gene has CDR1 SGHTA and CDR2 FQGTGA. As for time point: sample taken at primary tumor resection. This clonotype was obtained from a male donor with early-stage non-small cell lung cancer. The rearrangement uses TRBV7-3 and TRBJ2-5; tentatively, D is TRBD1 or TRBD2 (6 bases each). The material sequenced was PBMCs, taken at surgery. The CDR3 bases are TGTGCCAGCAGCATGACGAGGGGGGCACAAGAGACCCAGTACTTC. Translation gives CASSMTRGAQETQYF.